The sequence of this T cell receptor beta chain was determined in a study of shared clonotypes between healthy human individuals. Study outcomes and limitations: Only blood underwent sampling, and tissue repertoires likely differ. Researchers found naive subsets generally carried larger estimated richness than memory subsets.

The CDR3 consists of 16 residues. Germline trimming cut 2 bases from V and 6 bases from J; bases unmatched to any gene: 10. Per germline, CDR1 MNHEY and CDR2 SMNVEV (reference sequence). The run depth of the assay was deep. Using immunoSEQ multiplex PCR, the repertoire was profiled, and TCRdb retains in-frame clones only, with some absent. The sample has about 2 million clones; roughly 95% are singletons. Note on this clone: Its antigen is currently unknown.

This receptor was identified in a young man in good health. The chain links TRBV27 to TRBJ2-3; TRBD1 agrees at 8 bases. The material sequenced was naive CD4+ T cells sorted from blood. The subset denotes: CD45RA+ positively selected. The CDR3 nucleotides are TGTGCCAGCAGTTTAGGGGGGCAGGGGGCTTGGGATACGCAGTATTTT. Protein: CASSLGGQGAWDTQYF.